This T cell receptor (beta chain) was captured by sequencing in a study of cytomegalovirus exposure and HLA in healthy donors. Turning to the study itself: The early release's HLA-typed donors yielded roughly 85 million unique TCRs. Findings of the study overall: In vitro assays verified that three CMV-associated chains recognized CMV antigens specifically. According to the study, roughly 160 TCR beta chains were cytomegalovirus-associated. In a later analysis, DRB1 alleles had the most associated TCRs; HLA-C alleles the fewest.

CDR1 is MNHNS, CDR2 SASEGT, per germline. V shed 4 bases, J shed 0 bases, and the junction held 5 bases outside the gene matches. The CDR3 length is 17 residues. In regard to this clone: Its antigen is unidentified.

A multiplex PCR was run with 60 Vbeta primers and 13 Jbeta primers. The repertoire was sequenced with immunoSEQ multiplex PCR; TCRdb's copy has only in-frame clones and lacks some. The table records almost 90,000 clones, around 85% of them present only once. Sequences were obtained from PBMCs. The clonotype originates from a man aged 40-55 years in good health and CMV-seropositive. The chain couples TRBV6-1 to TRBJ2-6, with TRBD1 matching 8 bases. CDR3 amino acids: CASSGDRFPSGANVLTF. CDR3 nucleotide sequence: TGTGCCAGCAGTGGGGACAGGTTCCCCTCTGGGGCCAACGTCCTGACTTTC.